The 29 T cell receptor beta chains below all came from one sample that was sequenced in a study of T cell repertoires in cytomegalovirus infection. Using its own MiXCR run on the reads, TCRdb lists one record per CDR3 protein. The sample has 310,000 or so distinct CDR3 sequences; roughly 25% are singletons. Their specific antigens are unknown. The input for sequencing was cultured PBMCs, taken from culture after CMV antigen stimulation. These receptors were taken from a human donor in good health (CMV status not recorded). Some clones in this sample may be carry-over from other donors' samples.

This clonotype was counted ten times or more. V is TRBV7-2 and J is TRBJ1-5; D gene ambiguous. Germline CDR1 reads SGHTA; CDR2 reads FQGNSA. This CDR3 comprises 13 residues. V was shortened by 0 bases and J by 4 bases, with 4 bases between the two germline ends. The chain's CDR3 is CASSLAANQPQHF. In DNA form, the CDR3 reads TGTGCCAGCAGCTTAGCAGCAAATCAGCCCCAGCATTTT.

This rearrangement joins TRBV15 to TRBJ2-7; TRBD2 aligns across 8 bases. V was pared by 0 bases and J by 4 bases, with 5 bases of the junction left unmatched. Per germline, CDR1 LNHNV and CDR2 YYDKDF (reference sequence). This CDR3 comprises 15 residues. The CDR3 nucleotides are TGTGCCACCAGCAGAGATCAGGGACTAGTGTACGAGCAGTACTTC. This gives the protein CATSRDQGLVYEQYF.

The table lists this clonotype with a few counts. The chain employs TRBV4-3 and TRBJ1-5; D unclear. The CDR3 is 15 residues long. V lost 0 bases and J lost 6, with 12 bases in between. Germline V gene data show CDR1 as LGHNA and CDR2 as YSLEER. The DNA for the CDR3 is TGCGCCAGCAGCCAAGATGGGTCCGGCGGTCAGCCCCAGCATTTT. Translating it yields CASSQDGSGGQPQHF.

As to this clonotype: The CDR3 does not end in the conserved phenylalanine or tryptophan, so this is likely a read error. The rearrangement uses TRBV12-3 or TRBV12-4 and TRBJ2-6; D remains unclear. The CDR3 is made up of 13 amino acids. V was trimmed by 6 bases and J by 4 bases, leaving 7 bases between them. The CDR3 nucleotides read TGTGCCAGCAGAACTGAGGGGGCCAACGTCCTGACTCTC. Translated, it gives CASRTEGANVLTL.

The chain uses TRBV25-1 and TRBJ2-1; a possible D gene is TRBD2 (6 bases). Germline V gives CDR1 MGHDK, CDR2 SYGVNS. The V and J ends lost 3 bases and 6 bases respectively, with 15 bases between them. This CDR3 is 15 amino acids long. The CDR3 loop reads CASSDPREAFNEQFF. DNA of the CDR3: TGTGCCAGCAGTGATCCAAGGGAGGCCTTCAATGAGCAGTTCTTC.

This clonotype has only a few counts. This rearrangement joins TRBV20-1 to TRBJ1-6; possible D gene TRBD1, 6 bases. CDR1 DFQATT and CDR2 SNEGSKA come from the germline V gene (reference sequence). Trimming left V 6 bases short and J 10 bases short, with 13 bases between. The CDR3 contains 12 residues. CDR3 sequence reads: CSAAGAASPLHF. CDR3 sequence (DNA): TGCAGTGCCGCGGGGGCGGCATCACCCCTCCACTTT.

The DNA of the CDR3 is TGTGCCAGCAGCGTAGCAGCGGGAGGCAACTACGAGCAGTACTTC. This encodes CASSVAAGGNYEQYF. This chain uses TRBV9 with TRBJ2-7; 9 bases fit TRBD2. V shed 0 bases and J 3 bases; nucleotides not matched to a gene: 4. The CDR3 has 15 residues. Germline lookup yields CDR1 SGDLS and CDR2 YYNGEE.

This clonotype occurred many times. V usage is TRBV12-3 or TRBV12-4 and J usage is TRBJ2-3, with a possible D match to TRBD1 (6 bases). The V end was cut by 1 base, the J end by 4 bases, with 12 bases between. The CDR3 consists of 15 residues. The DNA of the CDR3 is TGTGCCAGCAGTTTAGGCAGGGGAATGTCAGATACGCAGTATTTT. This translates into CASSLGRGMSDTQYF.

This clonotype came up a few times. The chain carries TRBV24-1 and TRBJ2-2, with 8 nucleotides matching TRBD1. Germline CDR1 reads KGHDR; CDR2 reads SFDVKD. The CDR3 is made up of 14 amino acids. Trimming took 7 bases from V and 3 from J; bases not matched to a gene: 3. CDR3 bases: TGTGCCACCAGAAGGGGACAGGACACCGGGGAGCTGTTTTTT. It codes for CATRRGQDTGELFF.

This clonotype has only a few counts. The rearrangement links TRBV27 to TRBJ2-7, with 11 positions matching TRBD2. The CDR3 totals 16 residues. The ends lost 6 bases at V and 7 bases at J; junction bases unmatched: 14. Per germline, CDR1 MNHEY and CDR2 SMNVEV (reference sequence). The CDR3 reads CASSTISGRAWGEQYF. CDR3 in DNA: TGTGCCAGCAGCACCATTAGCGGGAGGGCCTGGGGTGAGCAGTACTTC.

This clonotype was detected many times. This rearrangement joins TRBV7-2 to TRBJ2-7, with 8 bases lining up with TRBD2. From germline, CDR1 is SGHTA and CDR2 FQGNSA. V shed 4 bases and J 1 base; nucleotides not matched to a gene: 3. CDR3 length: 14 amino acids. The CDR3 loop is CASSSPGGSYEQYF. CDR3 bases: TGTGCCAGCAGCTCCCCGGGAGGGTCCTACGAGCAGTACTTC.

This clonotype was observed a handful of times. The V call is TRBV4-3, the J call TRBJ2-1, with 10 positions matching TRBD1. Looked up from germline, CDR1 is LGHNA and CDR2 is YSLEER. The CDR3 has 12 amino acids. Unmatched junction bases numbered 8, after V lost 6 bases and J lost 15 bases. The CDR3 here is CASRGQGTVLFF. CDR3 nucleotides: TGCGCCAGCAGGGGACAGGGGACCGTTCTGTTCTTC.

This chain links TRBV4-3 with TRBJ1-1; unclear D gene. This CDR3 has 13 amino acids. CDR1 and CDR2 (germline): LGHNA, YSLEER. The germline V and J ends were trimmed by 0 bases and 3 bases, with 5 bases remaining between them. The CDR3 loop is CASSQDADTEAFF. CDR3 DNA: TGCGCCAGCAGCCAAGATGCGGACACTGAAGCTTTCTTT.

In nucleotides, the CDR3 is TGTGCCAGCAGCAAGACAGGGGTCTCCTACGAGCAGTACGTC. This gives the protein CASSKTGVSYEQYV. J is TRBJ2-7 and V is TRBV27, with 8 bases that match TRBD1. The CDR3 consists of 14 residues. Trimming at V came to 6 bases and at J to 0 bases, leaving 4 bases not matched to a gene. The germline CDR1 and CDR2 sequences are MNHEY and SMNVEV (reference sequence).

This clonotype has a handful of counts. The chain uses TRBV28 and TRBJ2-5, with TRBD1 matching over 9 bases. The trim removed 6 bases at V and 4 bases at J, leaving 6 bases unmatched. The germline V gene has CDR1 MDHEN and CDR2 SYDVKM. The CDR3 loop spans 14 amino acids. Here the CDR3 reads CASSGQGPVETQYF. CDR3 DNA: TGTGCCAGCAGCGGACAGGGGCCCGTAGAGACCCAGTACTTC.

The CDR3: CAIRPTGADEQYF. The DNA for the CDR3 is TGTGCCATCAGACCCACAGGGGCGGACGAGCAGTACTTC. The chain employs TRBV10-3 and TRBJ2-7; 7 bases are a match to TRBD1. This CDR3 has 13 amino acids. Per germline, CDR1 ENHRY and CDR2 SYGVKD. V lost 6 bases and J lost 5; bases outside the gene matches: 7.

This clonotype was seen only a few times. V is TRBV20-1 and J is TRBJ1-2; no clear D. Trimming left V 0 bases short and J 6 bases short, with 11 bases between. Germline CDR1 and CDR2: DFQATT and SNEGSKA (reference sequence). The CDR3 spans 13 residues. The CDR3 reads CSARDRRFHGYTF. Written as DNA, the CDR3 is TGCAGTGCTAGAGACCGACGGTTCCATGGCTACACCTTC.

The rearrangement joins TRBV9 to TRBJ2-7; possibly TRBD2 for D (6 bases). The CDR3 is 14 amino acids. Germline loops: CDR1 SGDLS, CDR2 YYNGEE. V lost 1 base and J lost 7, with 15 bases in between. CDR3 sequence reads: CASSVSDYIWEQYF. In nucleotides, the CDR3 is TGTGCCAGCAGCGTATCGGACTACATTTGGGAGCAGTACTTC.

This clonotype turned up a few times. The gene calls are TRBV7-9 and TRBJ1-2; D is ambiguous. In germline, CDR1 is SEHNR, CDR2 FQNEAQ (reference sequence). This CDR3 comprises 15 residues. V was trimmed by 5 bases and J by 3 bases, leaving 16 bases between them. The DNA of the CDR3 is TGTGCCAGCAGCAGAGTACCGACAAACCACTATGGCTACACCTTC. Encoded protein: CASSRVPTNHYGYTF.

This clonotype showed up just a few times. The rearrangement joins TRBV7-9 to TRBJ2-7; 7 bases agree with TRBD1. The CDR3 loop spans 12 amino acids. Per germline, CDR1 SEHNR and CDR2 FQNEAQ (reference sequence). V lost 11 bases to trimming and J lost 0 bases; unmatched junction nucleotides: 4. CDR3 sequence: CASGDSSYEQYF. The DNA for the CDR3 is TGTGCCTCCGGGGACAGCTCCTACGAGCAGTACTTC.

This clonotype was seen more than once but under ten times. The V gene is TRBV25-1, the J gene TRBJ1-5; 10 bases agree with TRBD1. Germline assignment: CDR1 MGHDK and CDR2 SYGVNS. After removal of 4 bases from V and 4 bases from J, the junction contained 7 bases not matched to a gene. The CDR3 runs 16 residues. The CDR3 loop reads CASSGGAGQGNQPQHF. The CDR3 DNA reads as TGTGCCAGCAGTGGGGGAGCGGGACAGGGGAATCAGCCCCAGCATTTT.

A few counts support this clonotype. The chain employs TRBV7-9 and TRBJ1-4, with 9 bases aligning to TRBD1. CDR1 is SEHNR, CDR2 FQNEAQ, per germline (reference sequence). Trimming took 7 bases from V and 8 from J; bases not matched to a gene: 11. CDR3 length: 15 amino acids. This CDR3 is CASTTLNRGLEKLFF. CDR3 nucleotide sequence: TGTGCCAGCACCACACTAAACAGGGGGCTAGAAAAACTGTTTTTT.

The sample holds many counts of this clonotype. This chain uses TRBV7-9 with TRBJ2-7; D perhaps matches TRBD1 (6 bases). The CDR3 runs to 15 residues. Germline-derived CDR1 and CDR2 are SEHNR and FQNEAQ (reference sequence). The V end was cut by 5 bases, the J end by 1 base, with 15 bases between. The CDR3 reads CASSARGDTSYEQYV. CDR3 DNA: TGTGCCAGCAGCGCCAGAGGGGACACATCCTACGAGCAGTACGTC.

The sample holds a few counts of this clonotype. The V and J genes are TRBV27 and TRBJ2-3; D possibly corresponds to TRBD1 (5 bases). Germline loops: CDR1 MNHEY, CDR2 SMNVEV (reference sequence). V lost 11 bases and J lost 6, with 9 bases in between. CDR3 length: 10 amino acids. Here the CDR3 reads CALKGDTQYF. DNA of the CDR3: TGTGCCTTAAAGGGGGATACGCAGTATTTT.

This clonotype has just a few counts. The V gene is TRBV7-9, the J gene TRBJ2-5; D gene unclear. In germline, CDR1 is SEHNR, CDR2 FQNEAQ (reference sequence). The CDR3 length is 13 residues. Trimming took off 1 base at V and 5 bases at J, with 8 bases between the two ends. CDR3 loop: CASSLVGVETQYF. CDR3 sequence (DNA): TGTGCCAGCAGCTTAGTTGGAGTTGAGACCCAGTACTTC.

The CDR3 bases are TGTGTCAGCAGCTTAGGACCAGGCTACGAGCAGTACGTC. Encoded protein: CVSSLGPGYEQYV. The chain carries TRBV7-2 and TRBJ2-7, with D uncertain. The germline gives CDR1 SGHTA, CDR2 FQGNSA. This CDR3 spans 13 amino acids.

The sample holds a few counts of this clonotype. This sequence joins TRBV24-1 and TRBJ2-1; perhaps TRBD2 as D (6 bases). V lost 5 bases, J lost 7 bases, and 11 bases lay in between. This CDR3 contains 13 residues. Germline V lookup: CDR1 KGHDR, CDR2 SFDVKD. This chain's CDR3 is CATSARLVNEQFF. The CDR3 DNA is TGTGCCACCAGTGCCCGACTAGTGAATGAGCAGTTCTTC.

In nucleotides, the CDR3 is TGTGCCAGCAGCTTAGTTGGGACTAGCGGGAGTGGTCCCAATGAGCAGTTCTTC. This gives the protein CASSLVGTSGSGPNEQFF. The chain joins TRBV7-2 to TRBJ2-1, with 14 bases that match TRBD2. There are 18 residues in the CDR3. Trimming cost V 1 base and J 6 bases; bases outside gene matches: 8. CDR1 is SGHTA, CDR2 FQGNSA, per germline.

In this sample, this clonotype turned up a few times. The CDR3 nucleotides read TGTGCCAGCAGCACCAGGGTTTCCGGGGAGCTGTTTTTT. It yields the protein CASSTRVSGELFF. The V and J genes are TRBV7-2 and TRBJ2-2; possible D gene TRBD1, 5 bases. With 5 bases removed from V and 6 bases from J, the gap between germline ends came to 10 bases. Germline-derived CDR1 and CDR2 are SGHTA and FQGNSA. This CDR3 comprises 13 residues.